This T cell receptor beta chain is from a study of STAT5B mutations in CD4+ large granular lymphocyte leukemia. The V gene end was trimmed by 1 base and the J gene end by 7 bases; junction bases not matched to a gene: 14. This CDR3 region has 18 residues. The germline CDR1 and CDR2 sequences are MDHEN and SYDVKM. Healthy controls were blood donor buffy coats. Assay used: immunoSEQ multiplex PCR; TCRdb lists only in-frame clones, some missing. The sample lists about 33,000 clones; 81% were seen once. The genes are TRBV28 and TRBJ1-4; 8 bases align to TRBD1. Sequences were obtained from CD4+ T cells from blood buffy coats. The TCR was taken from a human donor in good health. In nucleotides, the CDR3 is TGTGCCAGCAGTTTATTGTTTGGGACAGGAGAGAAGGGTGAAAAACTGTTTTTT. This sequence encodes CASSLLFGTGEKGEKLFF.